These 21 T cell receptor beta chains were sequenced from one sample in a study of cytomegalovirus exposure and HLA in healthy donors (TCRdb year 2017). Libraries came from the immunoSEQ multiplex PCR assay. A mixture of 60 forward primers for TCR Vbeta segments and 13 reverse primers for TCR Jbeta segments was used in the multiplex PCR. TCRdb stores this immuneACCESS table with in-frame sequences only. Part of the clones is absent; in the studies checked, under half of the shortfall reflects unresolved V genes, and no reason is known for the rest. This sample holds some 120,000 clones; 9% to 10% were observed only once. About 3% of the sample is held by the ten biggest clonotypes. Sequencing used PBMCs. The receptors were gathered from a man aged 25 to 45 in good health and CMV-seronegative.

V usage is TRBV21-1 and J usage is TRBJ2-1; the table's D call TRBD2 went unverified against the DNA. TRBV21-1 constitutes a pseudogene. The CDR3 spans 16 residues. As DNA, the CDR3 is TGTGCCAGCAGCAAAGAACTGCGGGGGGGATCGAATGAGCAGTTCTTC. Encoded protein: CASSKELRGGSNEQFF.

V gene TRBV7-9 combines with J gene TRBJ1-4; no clear D. The CDR3 has 13 amino acids. The V gene lost 1 base and the J gene lost 8 bases, with 8 bases spanning the gap. Looked up from germline, CDR1 is SEHNR and CDR2 is FQNEAQ (reference sequence). CDR3 DNA: TGTGCCAGCAGCTTAGAAGCGCGGGAAAAACTGTTTTTT. This translates into CASSLEAREKLFF.

The V and J genes are TRBV5-4 and TRBJ2-7; 14 positions match TRBD2. This CDR3 is built from 19 residues. V lost 0 bases and J lost 2; bases outside the gene matches: 10. Germline V gene sequence: CDR1 SGHNT, CDR2 YYREEE (reference sequence). CDR3 nucleotides: TGTGCCAGCAGCTTGGGCGGGACTAGCGGGAGCCTTTCCCCCTACGAGCAGTACTTC. Translated, it gives CASSLGGTSGSLSPYEQYF. The whole variable domain, filled in from reference TRBV5-4 and TRBJ2-7, reads ETGVTQSPTHLIKTRGQQVTLRCSSQSGHNTVSWYQQALGQGPQFIFQYYREEENGRGNFPPRFSGLQFPNYSSELNVNALELDDSALYLCASSLGGTSGSLSPYEQYFGPGTRLTVT.

This rearrangement joins TRBV18 to TRBJ2-5, with 9 bases lining up with TRBD1. The CDR3 spans 15 residues. V trimming: 8 bases; J trimming: 2 bases; junction bases outside the gene matches: 9. Germline CDR1 is KGHSH and CDR2 is LQKENI. The CDR3 sequence: CASQSRDRVQETQYF. DNA for the CDR3: TGTGCCAGCCAAAGCCGGGACAGGGTGCAAGAGACCCAGTACTTC.

The chain combines TRBV10-3 with TRBJ2-3; TRBD2 matches at 11 bases. V was clipped by 7 bases and J by 1 base; unmatched bases: 1. The germline V gene has CDR1 ENHRY and CDR2 SYGVKD. The CDR3 covers 14 residues. The CDR3 protein is CAIKTSGGTDTQYF. The CDR3, as DNA: TGTGCCATCAAGACTAGCGGGGGCACAGATACGCAGTATTTT.

This clone has a handful of counts. This chain connects TRBV18 to TRBJ2-7; weak D call: TRBD1 (5 bases). Per germline, CDR1 KGHSH and CDR2 LQKENI. V was pared by 3 bases and J by 5 bases, with 11 bases between. The CDR3 totals 13 residues. The CDR3 spells CASSPQGLHEQYF. The CDR3 DNA sequence: TGTGCCAGCTCACCGCAGGGTTTGCACGAGCAGTACTTC.

The V and J genes are TRBV28 and TRBJ2-7; 7 bases align to TRBD1. CDR1 and CDR2 (germline): MDHEN, SYDVKM. This CDR3 has 13 residues. Trimming took 5 bases from V and 2 from J; bases not matched to a gene: 3. The CDR3 DNA reads TGTGCCAGCAGTCCAACAGGGGCCTACGAGCAGTACTTC. This gives the protein CASSPTGAYEQYF.

V is TRBV9 and J is TRBJ1-1; 8 nucleotides align to TRBD1. Trimming took 2 bases from V and 8 from J; bases not matched to a gene: 5. This CDR3 is 13 amino acids long. The V gene's germline CDR1 is SGDLS and CDR2 YYNGEE. In nucleotides, the CDR3 is TGTGCCAGCAGCGTTACAGGGGGTTCCGAAGCTTTCTTT. The encoded protein is CASSVTGGSEAFF.

This clone was recorded a few times. The chain uses TRBV27 and TRBJ2-3; 8 nucleotides line up with TRBD1. The CDR3 has 15 amino acids. In germline, CDR1 is MNHEY, CDR2 SMNVEV (reference sequence). After removal of 3 bases from V and 1 base from J, the junction contained 3 bases not matched to a gene. The CDR3 is CASSLAGQGTDTQYF. CDR3 coding DNA: TGTGCCAGCAGTTTGGCGGGACAGGGCACAGATACGCAGTATTTT.

The genes are TRBV6-1 and TRBJ2-7, with 7 bases matching TRBD1. Losses at the gene ends were 8 bases for V and 3 bases for J; bases not matched to a gene: 7. The germline CDR1 and CDR2 sequences are MNHNS and SASEGT. The CDR3 runs 13 residues. The CDR3 bases are TGTGCCAGCGAGACCTCAGGGGGCTACGAGCAGTACTTC. It translates to CASETSGGYEQYF.

This sequence joins TRBV2 and TRBJ2-1; the D gene is possibly TRBD2 (6 bases). Trimming pared 1 base from V and 4 bases from J, leaving 14 bases between. This CDR3 region has 16 residues. CDR1 SNHLY and CDR2 FYNNEI come from the germline V gene. CDR3 sequence (DNA): TGTGCCAGCAGTGAAGGGCCGGGACTTTCGTACAATGAGCAGTTCTTC. It yields the protein CASSEGPGLSYNEQFF.

The chain employs TRBV25-1 and TRBJ2-5, with D maybe TRBD1 (6 bases). The CDR3 covers 18 residues. Germline-derived CDR1 and CDR2 are MGHDK and SYGVNS. V was trimmed by 8 bases and J by 5 bases, leaving 30 bases between them. CDR3 in DNA: TGTGCCAGCGACGAATCAATGGGGGCCTCGGGGTTTAGGGAGACCCAGTACTTC. Translating gives CASDESMGASGFRETQYF.

The rearrangement uses TRBV4-1 and TRBJ2-5; 9 bases align to TRBD2. Germline values: CDR1 MGHRA, CDR2 YSYEKL. The CDR3 is made up of 17 amino acids. Trimming removed 8 bases from V and 0 bases from J; junction bases left unmatched: 13. CDR3 in DNA: TGCGCCAGCGGGGCCCGCCCCGGACTAGCGCACCAAGAGACCCAGTACTTC. Amino acid sequence: CASGARPGLAHQETQYF.

This clone has a handful of counts. The chain carries TRBV5-1 and TRBJ1-1, with D hard to call. The germline V and J ends were trimmed by 4 bases and 0 bases, with 13 bases remaining between them. In germline, CDR1 is SGHRS, CDR2 YFSETQ. The CDR3 has 15 amino acids. CDR3 protein: CASSPEVGVNTEAFF. The CDR3, as DNA: TGCGCCAGCAGCCCAGAAGTGGGAGTGAACACTGAAGCTTTCTTT.

The chain has TRBV5-4 and TRBJ1-1, with D unclear. V was pared by 7 bases and J by 1 base, with 8 bases between. The CDR3 covers 12 residues. Germline lookup yields CDR1 SGHNT and CDR2 YYREEE (reference sequence). The CDR3, as DNA: TGTGCCAGCGGAGACCGGAACACTGAAGCTTTCTTT. This codes for CASGDRNTEAFF. The whole variable domain, remainder taken from reference TRBV5-4 and TRBJ1-1, is ETGVTQSPTHLIKTRGQQVTLRCSSQSGHNTVSWYQQALGQGPQFIFQYYREEENGRGNFPPRFSGLQFPNYSSELNVNALELDDSALYLCASGDRNTEAFFGQGTRLTVV.

The table lists this clone with a few counts. The DNA of the CDR3 is TGTGCCAGCAGCTATACAGGGACCCCGCACTCTGGAAACACCATATATTTT. As protein: CASSYTGTPHSGNTIYF. The gene calls are TRBV27 and TRBJ1-3; perhaps TRBD1 as D (6 bases). Germline values: CDR1 MNHEY, CDR2 SMNVEV (reference sequence). CDR3 length: 17 residues. Trimming took off 6 bases at V and 0 bases at J, with 18 bases between the two ends.

The J gene is TRBJ2-3, the V gene TRBV15, with D possibly being TRBD1 (7 bases). From germline, CDR1 is LNHNV and CDR2 YYDKDF (reference sequence). V lost 1 base, J lost 8 bases, and 22 bases lay in between. CDR3 length: 17 amino acids. This CDR3 reads CATSRVRSDTQGGTQYF. Here the CDR3 DNA reads TGTGCCACCAGCAGAGTTCGTAGTGACACCCAGGGGGGTACGCAGTATTTT. The whole variable domain, filled in from reference TRBV15 and TRBJ2-3, reads DAMVIQNPRYQVTQFGKPVTLSCSQTLNHNVMYWYQQKSSQAPKLLFHYYDKDFNNEADTPDNFQSRRPNTSFCFLDIRSPGLGDTAMYLCATSRVRSDTQGGTQYFGPGTRLTVL.

This clone was seen more than once but under ten times. The CDR3 region has the DNA TGTGCCAGCTGGGGCAGGGGGCGCGGCGGGACCCAGTACTTC. This sequence encodes CASWGRGRGGTQYF. The chain is built from TRBV28 and TRBJ2-5; the match to TRBD1 covers 8 bases. Germline CDR1 is MDHEN and CDR2 is SYDVKM. This CDR3 has 14 residues. V dropped 8 bases and J dropped 7; count of bases not matched to a gene: 12.

The chain employs TRBV2 and TRBJ2-3, with D perhaps matching TRBD1 (5 bases). V lost 7 bases, J lost 1 base, and 15 bases lay in between. In germline, CDR1 is SNHLY, CDR2 FYNNEI. This CDR3 spans 15 amino acids. The CDR3 protein is CASKTVGQRTDTQYF. In DNA, the CDR3 is TGTGCCAGCAAAACTGTGGGGCAACGCACAGATACGCAGTATTTT.

This clone was picked up a small number of times. This chain connects TRBV5-4 to TRBJ1-4, with D tentatively TRBD1 (6 bases). The CDR3 is made up of 13 amino acids. Trimming removed 4 bases at V and 10 bases at J, with 14 bases between. Per the germline V gene, CDR1 is SGHNT and CDR2 is YYREEE (reference sequence). CDR3 region: CASSPDVQGKLFF. CDR3 nucleotide sequence: TGTGCCAGCAGCCCAGATGTACAGGGAAAACTGTTTTTT. The full variable domain, completed using reference TRBV5-4 and TRBJ1-4, is ETGVTQSPTHLIKTRGQQVTLRCSSQSGHNTVSWYQQALGQGPQFIFQYYREEENGRGNFPPRFSGLQFPNYSSELNVNALELDDSALYLCASSPDVQGKLFFGSGTQLSVL.

This clone turned up a few times. The chain has TRBV11-3 and TRBJ2-3; 7 bases match TRBD1. Germline CDR1 is SGHNT and CDR2 is YENEEA. The V gene end was trimmed by 1 base and the J gene end by 2 bases; junction bases not matched to a gene: 6. This CDR3 region has 16 residues. CDR3 in DNA: TGTGCCAGCAGCTTAGGGGTTCAGGGGGTCACAGATACGCAGTATTTT. Residues: CASSLGVQGVTDTQYF. Full variable domain (outside the CDR3, taken from reference TRBV11-3 and TRBJ2-3): EAGVVQSPRYKIIEKKQPVAFWCNPISGHNTLYWYLQNLGQGPELLIRYENEEAVDDSQLPKDRFSAERLKGVDSTLKIQPAELGDSAVYLCASSLGVQGVTDTQYFGPGTRLTVL.